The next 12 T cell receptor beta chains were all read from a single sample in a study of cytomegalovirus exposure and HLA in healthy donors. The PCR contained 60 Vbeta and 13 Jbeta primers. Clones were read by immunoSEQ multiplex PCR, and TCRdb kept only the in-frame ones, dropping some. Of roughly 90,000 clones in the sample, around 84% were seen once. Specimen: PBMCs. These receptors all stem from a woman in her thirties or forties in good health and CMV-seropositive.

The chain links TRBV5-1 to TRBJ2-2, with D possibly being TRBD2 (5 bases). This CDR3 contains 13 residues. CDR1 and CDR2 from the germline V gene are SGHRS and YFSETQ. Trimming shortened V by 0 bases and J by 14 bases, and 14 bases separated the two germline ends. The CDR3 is CASSLARDRGLFF. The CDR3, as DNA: TGCGCCAGCAGCTTGGCCCGCGACCGGGGTCTGTTTTTT.

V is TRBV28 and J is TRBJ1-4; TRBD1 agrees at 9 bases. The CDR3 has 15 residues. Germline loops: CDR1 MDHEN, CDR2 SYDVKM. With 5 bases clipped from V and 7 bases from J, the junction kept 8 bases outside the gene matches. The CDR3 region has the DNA TGTGCCAGCAGTCATAAGACAGGGGGAGTTGAAAAACTGTTTTTT. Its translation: CASSHKTGGVEKLFF.

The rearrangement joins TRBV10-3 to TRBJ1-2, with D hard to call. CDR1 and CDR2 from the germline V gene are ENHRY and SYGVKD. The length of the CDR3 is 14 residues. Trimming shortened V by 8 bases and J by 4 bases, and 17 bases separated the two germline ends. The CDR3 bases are TGTGCCATCGGAGAAGCAGCGAGCTTCTATGGCTACACCTTC. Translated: CAIGEAASFYGYTF.

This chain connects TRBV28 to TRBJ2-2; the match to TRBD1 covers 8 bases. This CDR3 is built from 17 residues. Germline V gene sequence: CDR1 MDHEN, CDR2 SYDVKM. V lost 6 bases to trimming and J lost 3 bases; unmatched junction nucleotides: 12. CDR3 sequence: CASSLSRTGTYTGELFF. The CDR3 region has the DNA TGTGCCAGCAGCCTATCCAGGACAGGGACTTACACCGGGGAGCTGTTTTTT.

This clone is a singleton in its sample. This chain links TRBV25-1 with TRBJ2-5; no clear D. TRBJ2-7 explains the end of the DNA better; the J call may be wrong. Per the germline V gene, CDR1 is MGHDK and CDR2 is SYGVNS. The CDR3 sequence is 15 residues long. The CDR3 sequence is CASSDDLLSSYEQYF. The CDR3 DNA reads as TGTGCCAGCAGTGACGACTTACTGAGCTCCTACGAGCAGTACTTC.

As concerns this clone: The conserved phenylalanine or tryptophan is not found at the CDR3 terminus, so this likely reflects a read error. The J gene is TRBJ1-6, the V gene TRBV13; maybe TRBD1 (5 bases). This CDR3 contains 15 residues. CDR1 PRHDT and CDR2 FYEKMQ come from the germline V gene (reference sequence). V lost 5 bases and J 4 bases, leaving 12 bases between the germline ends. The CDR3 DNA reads TGTGCCAGCAGCCTCAGGACACTTTATAATTCACCCCTCCACCTT. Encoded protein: CASSLRTLYNSPLHL.

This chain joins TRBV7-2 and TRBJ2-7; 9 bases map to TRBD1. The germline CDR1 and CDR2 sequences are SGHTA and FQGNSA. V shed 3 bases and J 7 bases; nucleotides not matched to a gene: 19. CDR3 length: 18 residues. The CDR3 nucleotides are TGTGCCAGCAGCTTCTTTGGACAGGGGATTAGAGGTGCGGGGGAGCAGTACTTC. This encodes CASSFFGQGIRGAGEQYF.

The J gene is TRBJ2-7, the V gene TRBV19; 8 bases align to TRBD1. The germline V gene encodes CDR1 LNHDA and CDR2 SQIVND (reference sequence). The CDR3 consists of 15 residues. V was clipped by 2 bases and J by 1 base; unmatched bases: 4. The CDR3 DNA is TGTGCCAGTAGTATACCGGGACAGGAATCCTACGAGCAGTACTTC. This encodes CASSIPGQESYEQYF.

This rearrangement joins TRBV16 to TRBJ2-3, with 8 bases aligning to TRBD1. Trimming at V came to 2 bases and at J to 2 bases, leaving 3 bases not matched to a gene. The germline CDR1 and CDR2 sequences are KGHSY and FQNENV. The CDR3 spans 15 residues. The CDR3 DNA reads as TGTGCCAGCAGCCAACAGACAGGGGCCACAGATACGCAGTATTTT. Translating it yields CASSQQTGATDTQYF.

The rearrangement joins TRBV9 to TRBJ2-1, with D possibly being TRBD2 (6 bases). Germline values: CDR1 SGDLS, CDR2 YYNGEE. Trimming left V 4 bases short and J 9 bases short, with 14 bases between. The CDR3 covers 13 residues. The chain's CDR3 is CASSPHLAFEQFF. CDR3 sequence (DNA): TGTGCCAGCAGCCCACACCTAGCGTTTGAGCAGTTCTTC.

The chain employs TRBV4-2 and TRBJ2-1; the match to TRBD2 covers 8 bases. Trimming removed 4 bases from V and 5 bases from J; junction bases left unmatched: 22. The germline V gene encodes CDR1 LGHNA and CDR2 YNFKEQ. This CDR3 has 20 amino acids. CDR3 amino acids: CASSRQQSGSGTYPNNEQFF. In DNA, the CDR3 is TGTGCCAGCAGCCGTCAACAATCAGGTAGCGGGACTTATCCCAACAATGAGCAGTTCTTC.

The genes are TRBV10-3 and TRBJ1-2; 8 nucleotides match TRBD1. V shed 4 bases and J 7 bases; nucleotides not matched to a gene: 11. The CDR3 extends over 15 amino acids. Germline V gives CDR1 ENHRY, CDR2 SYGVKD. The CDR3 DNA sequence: TGTGCCATCAGTGCTCTGGACAGGGCCCCGTTTGGCTACACCTTC. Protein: CAISALDRAPFGYTF.